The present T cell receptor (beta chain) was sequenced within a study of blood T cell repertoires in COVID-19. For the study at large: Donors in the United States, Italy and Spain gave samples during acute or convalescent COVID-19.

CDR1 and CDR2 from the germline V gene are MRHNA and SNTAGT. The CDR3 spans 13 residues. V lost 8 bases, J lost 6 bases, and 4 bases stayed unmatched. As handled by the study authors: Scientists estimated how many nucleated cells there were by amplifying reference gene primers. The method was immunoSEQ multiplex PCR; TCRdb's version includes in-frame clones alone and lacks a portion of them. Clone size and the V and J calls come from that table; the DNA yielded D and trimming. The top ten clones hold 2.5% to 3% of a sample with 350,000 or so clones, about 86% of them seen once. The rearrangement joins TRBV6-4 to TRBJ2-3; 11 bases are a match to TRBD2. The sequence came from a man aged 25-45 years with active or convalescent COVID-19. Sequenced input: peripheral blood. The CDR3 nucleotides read TGTGCCAGCTCTAGCGGGGGGAAGGATACGCAGTATTTT. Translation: CASSSGGKDTQYF.